The following is a T cell receptor beta chain sequence with its context. These data are taken from a study of blood T cell repertoires in COVID-19. Overall study: From T cells, B-cell-depleted T cells, or PBMCs came the material, which was cDNA or gDNA.

Seattle participants joined during active infection and were tracked over time. Original methodology: Nucleated cell number was recorded as an estimate derived from reference gene primer amplification. This table comes from immunoSEQ multiplex PCR, and its TCRdb copy is limited to in-frame clones, with some not included. The V and J calls and clone size were taken over from that table, and D and trimming were inferred from the DNA. This table has 210,000 or so clones, more than 80% appearing once. This receptor was obtained from a man aged 30 to 39 with COVID-19, enrolled during active disease. The sequenced material came from peripheral blood.

DNA of the CDR3: TGCAGTGCTAGTGCTTCACAGGGGTCGCACTATGGCTACACCTTC. Amino acids: CSASASQGSHYGYTF. The chain employs TRBV20-1 and TRBJ1-2; TRBD1 matches 7 bases. Trimming cost V 3 bases and J 3 bases; bases outside gene matches: 10. CDR1 and CDR2 from the germline V gene are DFQATT and SNEGSKA (reference sequence). CDR3 size: 15 residues.